The clone carrying this TCR beta chain appeared a few times. Antigen: not known. The TCR beta cDNA libraries carried unique molecular identifiers. TCRdb passed the PCR reads through MiXCR, listing each CDR3 protein once. The sample contains roughly 670,000 distinct CDR3 sequences, approximately 60% of which appear only once. These data come from a study of post-analysis software for immune sequencing data. About the study: There were relapsing-remitting, secondary progressive and progressive-relapsing multiple sclerosis among the disease courses included. Findings and limits, study-wide: Batch-mates among the samples co-clustered strongly by F measure. Normalized Chao1 diversity was significantly reduced in patients versus controls.

This clonotype was obtained from a girl aged 2 to 10 with multiple sclerosis. Material for sequencing was blood.

This CDR3 reads CASSAGQPYGYTF. CDR3 DNA: TGCGCCAGCAGCGCGGGACAGCCCTATGGCTACACCTTC. The chain uses TRBV5-1 and TRBJ1-2; 7 bases are shared with TRBD1. The V gene's germline CDR1 is SGHRS and CDR2 YFSETQ. This CDR3 comprises 13 residues. Trimming at V came to 4 bases and at J to 4 bases, leaving 4 bases not matched to a gene.